The 25 T cell receptor beta chains below were found in one sample sequenced in a study of cytomegalovirus exposure and HLA in healthy donors. 13 Jbeta primers and 60 Vbeta primers were used for the PCR. Some clones are missing from TCRdb's copy, which holds only in-frame ones; the method was immunoSEQ multiplex PCR. This sample has hundreds of thousands of clones, with more than 75% found just once. Sequencing was done on a sample of PBMCs. Receptors were obtained from a man in his forties or fifties in good health and CMV-seropositive.

The chain links TRBV7-9 to TRBJ2-1, with 8 bases identical to TRBD2. The J segment lost 7 bases and the V segment lost 0 bases, leaving 5 bases of the junction unmatched. The CDR3 covers 15 residues. Germline-derived CDR1 and CDR2 are SEHNR and FQNEAQ (reference sequence). CDR3 amino acids: CASSLAQREGNEQFF. In DNA, the CDR3 is TGTGCCAGCAGCTTAGCGCAACGGGAGGGTAATGAGCAGTTCTTC. The full variable domain, completed using reference TRBV7-9 and TRBJ2-1, is DTGVSQNPRHKITKRGQNVTFRCDPISEHNRLYWYRQTLGQGPEFLTYFQNEAQLEKSRLLSDRFSAERPKGSFSTLEIQRTEQGDSAMYLCASSLAQREGNEQFFGPGTRLTVL.

This chain joins TRBV27 and TRBJ1-2; D not certain. The CDR3 contains 14 residues. In germline, CDR1 is MNHEY, CDR2 SMNVEV (reference sequence). V lost 5 bases to trimming and J lost 4 bases, with 14 bases between them. The CDR3 coding sequence is TGTGCCAGCAGTCCGACGGACTCCACCTATGGCTACACCTTC. Translation gives CASSPTDSTYGYTF.

V usage is TRBV4-1 and J usage is TRBJ2-5, with D possibly TRBD2 on 5 matching bases. This CDR3 comprises 16 residues. The germline V gene has CDR1 MGHRA and CDR2 YSYEKL. The germline V and J ends were trimmed by 5 bases and 1 base, with 17 bases remaining between them. In nucleotides, the CDR3 is TGCGCCAGCAGCACCCAGCCAACCGGGGTCCAAGAGACCCAGTACTTC. The encoded protein is CASSTQPTGVQETQYF.

The J gene is TRBJ2-3, the V gene TRBV25-1, with 16 bases fitting TRBD2. Germline CDR1 MGHDK, CDR2 SYGVNS. V lost 5 bases, J lost 4 bases, and 3 bases stayed unmatched. The CDR3 is made up of 16 amino acids. In DNA, the CDR3 is TGTGCCAGCAGTTTGGGACTAGCGGGAGGGGCAGATACGCAGTATTTT. It encodes CASSLGLAGGADTQYF.

The chain joins TRBV4-1 to TRBJ2-7, with 8 nucleotides matching TRBD2. This CDR3 has 15 amino acids. Per germline, CDR1 MGHRA and CDR2 YSYEKL. The V and J ends lost 3 bases and 2 bases, in that order; junction bases with no gene match: 6. CDR3 nucleotide sequence: TGCGCCAGCAGCCATGTGACTAGCGTGACCTACGAGCAGTACTTC. It specifies CASSHVTSVTYEQYF.

This rearrangement joins TRBV6-5 to TRBJ1-2; no clear D gene. Trimming shortened V by 5 bases and J by 2 bases, and 9 bases separated the two germline ends. In germline, CDR1 is MNHEY, CDR2 SVGAGI. The CDR3 has 13 residues. The CDR3 sequence is CASSPDTNYGYTF. CDR3 in DNA: TGTGCCAGCAGTCCAGATACCAACTATGGCTACACCTTC.

The chain has TRBV6-5 and TRBJ2-5; 7 nucleotides line up with TRBD1. Germline assignment: CDR1 MNHEY and CDR2 SVGAGI. J gave up 7 bases and V 5 bases, and 10 bases lay outside the gene matches. This CDR3 has 14 residues. CDR3 in amino acids: CASSGGQSKGTQYF. CDR3 DNA sequence: TGTGCCAGCAGTGGGGGACAGTCCAAAGGGACCCAGTACTTC.

The chain recombines TRBV4-2 with TRBJ2-1, with TRBD1 matching 7 bases. CDR1 and CDR2 from the germline V gene are LGHNA and YNFKEQ. This CDR3 has 13 residues. The J segment lost 6 bases and the V segment lost 5 bases, leaving 4 bases of the junction unmatched. The CDR3 DNA follows: TGTGCCAGCAGCTTCGACAGGGCCAATGAGCAGTTCTTC. This sequence encodes CASSFDRANEQFF.

V is TRBV2 and J is TRBJ1-2; a possible D gene is TRBD1 (5 bases). The V and J ends lost 6 bases and 8 bases respectively, with 16 bases between them. The germline V gene has CDR1 SNHLY and CDR2 FYNNEI. CDR3 length equals 13 residues. The DNA for the CDR3 is TGTGCCAGCAGACCCACAGGCCGGGCCGGCTACACCTTC. Protein sequence: CASRPTGRAGYTF.

The chain recombines TRBV15 with TRBJ1-1; D might be TRBD1 (5 bases). This CDR3 has 15 amino acids. CDR1 LNHNV and CDR2 YYDKDF come from the germline V gene (reference sequence). V lost 2 bases, J lost 6 bases, and 16 bases lay in between. CDR3 bases: TGTGCCACCAGCAGACTTGAAGTGCAGGGCTCTGAAGCTTTCTTT. Its protein is CATSRLEVQGSEAFF.

The chain couples TRBV7-7 to TRBJ2-2, with D maybe TRBD2 (6 bases). Trimming left V 3 bases short and J 0 bases short, with 8 bases between. CDR3 size: 15 residues. Per germline, CDR1 SSHAT and CDR2 FNYEAQ (reference sequence). The CDR3 DNA is TGTGCCAGCAGCTTCACGGGAGCGAACACCGGGGAGCTGTTTTTT. Protein product: CASSFTGANTGELFF.

The rearrangement uses TRBV7-3 and TRBJ2-1; TRBD2 aligns across 7 bases. The CDR3 is 14 amino acids. Germline CDR1 SGHTA, CDR2 FQGTGA. Trimming removed 5 bases from V and 2 bases from J; junction bases left unmatched: 3. CDR3: CASSRSGTYNEQFF. The CDR3 DNA sequence: TGTGCCAGCAGCCGAAGCGGGACCTACAATGAGCAGTTCTTC.

The chain is built from TRBV14 and TRBJ1-1; D is uncertain. Between the trimmed V and J ends, which lost 2 bases and 0 bases, there was a span of 10 bases. The V gene's germline CDR1 is SGHDN and CDR2 FVKESK. The CDR3 contains 15 residues. CDR3 sequence: CASSQSRLLNTEAFF. The CDR3 DNA reads as TGTGCCAGCAGCCAATCGCGACTCTTGAACACTGAAGCTTTCTTT.

The V and J genes are TRBV11-2 and TRBJ2-1; no definite D call. The germline V and J ends were trimmed by 3 bases and 7 bases, with 7 bases remaining between them. This CDR3 spans 12 amino acids. Germline loops: CDR1 SGHAT, CDR2 FQNNGV. As DNA, the CDR3 is TGTGCCAGCAGCTTTTTGAGTAATGAGCAGTTCTTC. This translates into CASSFLSNEQFF.

Regarding this clone: The sample has other DNA sequences that encode this CDR3 too. V usage is TRBV7-8 and J usage is TRBJ1-5; tentative D call: TRBD1 (5 bases). The CDR3 consists of 16 residues. CDR1 is SGHVS, CDR2 FQNEAQ, per germline. V lost 1 base, J lost 0 bases, and 10 bases lay in between. This chain's CDR3 is CASSLEGVYSNQPQHF. The CDR3 nucleotides are TGTGCCAGCAGCTTAGAAGGGGTTTATAGCAATCAGCCCCAGCATTTT.

CDR3 nucleotides: TGCAGCGTTGAAAAAGGATTGGGGCTGACAGGGGGAGAGACCCAGTACTTC. Translating it yields CSVEKGLGLTGGETQYF. V is TRBV29-1 and J is TRBJ2-5; TRBD1 matches at 9 bases. The V gene end was trimmed by 2 bases and the J gene end by 4 bases; junction bases not matched to a gene: 14. The CDR3 is 17 residues long. Germline V gives CDR1 SQVTM, CDR2 ANQGSEA. Drawing the rest from reference TRBV29-1 and TRBJ2-5, the complete variable domain is SAVISQKPSRDICQRGTSLTIQCQVDSQVTMMFWYRQQPGQSLTLIATANQGSEATYESGFVIDKFPISRPNLTFSTLTVSNMSPEDSSIYLCSVEKGLGLTGGETQYFGPGTRLLVL.

The V gene is TRBV30, the J gene TRBJ2-5, with no clear D. CDR1 is GTSNPN, CDR2 SVGIG, per germline (reference sequence). Trimming took off 1 base at V and 3 bases at J, with 12 bases between the two ends. There are 14 residues in the CDR3. The CDR3 sequence: CAWSAGLPKETQYF. CDR3 sequence (DNA): TGTGCCTGGAGTGCTGGGCTCCCTAAAGAGACCCAGTACTTC. Complete variable domain (other parts from reference TRBV30 and TRBJ2-5): SQTIHQWPATLVQPVGSPLSLECTVEGTSNPNLYWYRQAAGRGLQLLFYSVGIGQISSEVPQNLSASRPQDRQFILSSKKLLLSDSGFYLCAWSAGLPKETQYFGPGTRLLVL.

In DNA form, the CDR3 reads TGCGCCAGCAGTGATCTGTCTTACGAGCAGTACTTC. It codes for CASSDLSYEQYF. The rearrangement joins TRBV10-2 to TRBJ2-7; no definite D call. Germline V gene data show CDR1 as WSHSY and CDR2 as SAAADI. The CDR3 is 12 residues long. V was shortened by 3 bases and J by 4 bases, with 7 bases between the two germline ends.

V gene TRBV27 combines with J gene TRBJ2-7, with 7 bases lining up with TRBD2. The CDR3 has 13 residues. Germline lookup yields CDR1 MNHEY and CDR2 SMNVEV (reference sequence). V was pared by 3 bases and J by 3 bases, with 2 bases of the junction left unmatched. CDR3 sequence: CASSFWGGYEQYV. The CDR3 DNA sequence: TGTGCCAGCAGTTTTTGGGGGGGCTACGAGCAGTACGTC.

V gene TRBV4-1 combines with J gene TRBJ1-1; possible D gene TRBD1, 6 bases. Germline V lookup: CDR1 MGHRA, CDR2 YSYEKL. Trimming removed 4 bases from V and 1 base from J, with 13 bases in between. CDR3 length: 15 residues. The CDR3 region is CASSRSLGANTEAFF. CDR3 bases: TGCGCCAGCAGCCGATCCTTGGGGGCGAACACTGAAGCTTTCTTT.

The chain uses TRBV6-1 and TRBJ1-1; D is undetermined. The CDR3 is 15 residues long. V dropped 6 bases and J dropped 1 base, with 15 bases sitting between them. Germline loops: CDR1 MNHNS, CDR2 SASEGT. CDR3 DNA sequence: TGTGCCAGCAGGTCTCTAGGAGGAGAGAACACTGAAGCTTTCTTT. Translating it yields CASRSLGGENTEAFF.

The chain carries TRBV19 and TRBJ2-7, with D maybe TRBD1 (6 bases). The V end was cut by 7 bases, the J end by 2 bases, with 9 bases between. The CDR3 loop spans 12 amino acids. Germline V gene lookup returns CDR1 LNHDA and CDR2 SQIVND (reference sequence). CDR3 nucleotide sequence: TGTGCCAGTACAGGGGAGACCTACGAGCAGTACTTC. Its translation is CASTGETYEQYF. The complete variable domain, with remaining parts taken from reference TRBV19 and TRBJ2-7, reads DGGITQSPKYLFRKEGQNVTLSCEQNLNHDAMYWYRQDPGQGLRLIYYSQIVNDFQKGDIAEGYSVSREKKESFPLTVTSAQKNPTAFYLCASTGETYEQYFGPGTRLTVT.

This clone turned up a few times. This chain links TRBV6-1 with TRBJ1-6; D remains unclear. The CDR3 runs to 14 residues. V lost 3 bases and J 5 bases, leaving 8 bases between the germline ends. Germline-derived CDR1 and CDR2 are MNHNS and SASEGT. The CDR3 DNA is TGTGCCAGCAGTGATACCGGGAATAATTCACCCCTCCACTTT. It codes for CASSDTGNNSPLHF.

The rearrangement uses TRBV18 and TRBJ1-2; D is unresolved. The V and J ends lost 6 bases and 4 bases respectively, with 15 bases between them. Germline CDR1 KGHSH, CDR2 LQKENI. The CDR3 runs 14 residues. The CDR3 loop reads CASSLSGSIYGYTF. In nucleotides, the CDR3 is TGTGCCAGCTCCCTCAGCGGGTCCATCTATGGCTACACCTTC.

J is TRBJ2-7 and V is TRBV21-1; TRBD1 reflects the table's D call only, with no check against the DNA. TRBV21-1 is a pseudogene locus. The CDR3 runs 17 residues. The DNA of the CDR3 is TGTGCCAGCAGCAAAGCGCCATCACCGGGACAGGGCGGCGAGCAGTACGTC. This encodes CASSKAPSPGQGGEQYV.